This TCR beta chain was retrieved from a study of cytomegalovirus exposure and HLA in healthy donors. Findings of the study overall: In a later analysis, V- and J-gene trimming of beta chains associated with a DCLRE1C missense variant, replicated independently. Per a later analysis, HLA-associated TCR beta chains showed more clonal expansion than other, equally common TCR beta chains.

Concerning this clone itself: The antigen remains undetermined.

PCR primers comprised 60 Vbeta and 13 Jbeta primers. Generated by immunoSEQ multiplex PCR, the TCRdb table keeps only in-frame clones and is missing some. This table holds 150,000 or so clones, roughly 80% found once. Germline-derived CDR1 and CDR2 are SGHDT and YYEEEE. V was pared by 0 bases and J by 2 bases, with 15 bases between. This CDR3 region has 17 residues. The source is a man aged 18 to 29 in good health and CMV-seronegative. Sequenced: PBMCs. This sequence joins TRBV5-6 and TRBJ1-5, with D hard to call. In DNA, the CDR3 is TGTGCCAGCAGCTTGGGAGCCTCCGATTTTGGCAATCAGCCCCAGCATTTT. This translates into CASSLGASDFGNQPQHF.